Described below is a single T cell receptor beta chain sequence and its context. What it binds is not known. Germline lookup yields CDR1 SNHLY and CDR2 FYNNEI. CDR3 size: 14 residues. The V and J ends lost 7 bases and 7 bases, in that order; junction bases with no gene match: 7. The data belong to a study of shared clonotypes between healthy human individuals. Method: immunoSEQ multiplex PCR; TCRdb's copy keeps in-frame clones and lacks some. This sample has about 2.3 million clones, with over 85% found just once. Whole-study findings and limits: It was the non-shared clonotypes that had lower generation probabilities than clonotypes shared by all four donors. Larger richness was generally estimated for naive than memory subsets.

Those who donated were healthy HIV-negative adults, with no recent acute infections or vaccinations reported. The sequence derives from a young man in good health. Some clones in this sample may be carry-over from other donors' samples. Sequencing was performed on naive CD4+ T cells from PBMCs. Subset meaning: CD45RA+ positively selected. This chain links TRBV2 with TRBJ2-7; 13 bases line up with TRBD2. The CDR3 reads CASTRTSGSQEQYF. Written as DNA, the CDR3 is TGTGCCAGCACCCGGACTAGCGGGAGTCAAGAGCAGTACTTC.